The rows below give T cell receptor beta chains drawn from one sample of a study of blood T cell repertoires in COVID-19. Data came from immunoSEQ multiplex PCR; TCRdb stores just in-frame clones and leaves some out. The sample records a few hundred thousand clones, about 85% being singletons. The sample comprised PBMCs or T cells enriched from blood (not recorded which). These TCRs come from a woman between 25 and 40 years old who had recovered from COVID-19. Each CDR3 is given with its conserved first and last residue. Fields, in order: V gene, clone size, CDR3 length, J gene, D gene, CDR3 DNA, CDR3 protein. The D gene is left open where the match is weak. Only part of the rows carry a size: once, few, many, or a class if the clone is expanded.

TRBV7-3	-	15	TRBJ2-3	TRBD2	TGTGCCAGCAGCTTAGCACCGGGACTAGCAGATACGCAGTATTTT	CASSLAPGLADTQYF
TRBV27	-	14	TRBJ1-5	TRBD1	TGTGCCAGCAGTGACCAGGGGGTTGGTCAGCCCCAGCATTTT	CASSDQGVGQPQHF
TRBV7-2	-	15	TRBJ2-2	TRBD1	TGTGCCAGCAGCTTCGGGACAGGGAACACCGGGGAGCTGTTTTTT	CASSFGTGNTGELFF
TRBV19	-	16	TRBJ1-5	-	TGTGCCAGTAGTATAGGGGGGCGGATTAGCAATCAGCCCCAGCATTTT	CASSIGGRISNQPQHF
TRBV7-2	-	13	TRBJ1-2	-	TGTGCCAGCAGCATACAGATAACCTATGGCTACACCTTC	CASSIQITYGYTF
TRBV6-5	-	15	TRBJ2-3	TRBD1	TGTGCCAGCAGTTCCCACAGGGGGCGAGCAGATACGCAGTATTTT	CASSSHRGRADTQYF
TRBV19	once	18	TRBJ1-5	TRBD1	TGTGCCAGTAGTTCCAGGGGGCGAGGTGGAACCAGCAATCAGCCCCAGCATTTT	CASSSRGRGGTSNQPQHF
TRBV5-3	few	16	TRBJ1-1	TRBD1	TGTGCCAGAACCGTCCCACGCGGACAGGTGGACACTGAAGCTTTCTTT	CARTVPRGQVDTEAFF
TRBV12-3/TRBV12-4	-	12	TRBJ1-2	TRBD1	TGTGCCAGCAGTTTCACAGGGGCTGGCTACACCTTC	CASSFTGAGYTF
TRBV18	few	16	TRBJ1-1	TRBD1	TGTGCCAGCTCACCGAAAATAACAGGGGACGGCACTGAAGCTTTCTTT	CASSPKITGDGTEAFF
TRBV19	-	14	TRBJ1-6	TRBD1	TGTGCCAGTAGTCGGACAGGCCTTAATTCACCCCTCCACTTT	CASSRTGLNSPLHF
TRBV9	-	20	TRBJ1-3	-	TGTGCCAGCAGCCCCGCCTTGTCGGGTTATCGAACGAGCTCTGGAAACACCATATATTTT	CASSPALSGYRTSSGNTIYF
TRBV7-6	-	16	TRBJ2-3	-	TGTGCCAGCAGCTTAGTCGCGGCCTCTAGCACAGATACGCAGTATTTT	CASSLVAASSTDTQYF
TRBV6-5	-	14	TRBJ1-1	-	TGTGCCAGCACCTTTACCGGGATCCCAACTGAAGCTTTCTTT	CASTFTGIPTEAFF
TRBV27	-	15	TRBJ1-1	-	TGTGCCAGCAGTTTATGGCGGGGGGTGGGCACTGAAGCTTTCTTT	CASSLWRGVGTEAFF
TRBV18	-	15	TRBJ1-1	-	TGTGCCAGCTCAGAGAGACCGGGGGTGAACACTGAAGCTTTCTTT	CASSERPGVNTEAFF
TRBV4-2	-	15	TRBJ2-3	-	TGTGCCAGCAGCCAAGGTCCACAGGGATTGGATACGCAGTATTTT	CASSQGPQGLDTQYF
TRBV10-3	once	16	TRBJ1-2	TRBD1	TGTGCCATCAGTGCTTTGACAGGGAGGAGTGACTATGGCTACACCTTC	CAISALTGRSDYGYTF
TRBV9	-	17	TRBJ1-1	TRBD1	TGTGCCAGCAGCGAGTGGACAGGGGAATCGGGGAACACTGAAGCTTTCTTT	CASSEWTGESGNTEAFF
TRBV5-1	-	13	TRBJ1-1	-	TGCGCCAGTTGTGCGTCGCGGGGCACTGAAGCTTTCTTT	CASCASRGTEAFF
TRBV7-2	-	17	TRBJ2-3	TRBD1	TGTGCCAGCAGCACTACCACCGGGACAGGAGTAACAGATACGCAGTATTTT	CASSTTTGTGVTDTQYF
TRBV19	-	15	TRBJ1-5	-	TGTGCCAGTAGTATCGGGAGGGTTGGCAATCAGCCCCAGCATTTT	CASSIGRVGNQPQHF
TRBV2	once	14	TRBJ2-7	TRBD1	TGTGCCAGCAGATCCGGGACAGGGGGCTACGAGCAGTACTTC	CASRSGTGGYEQYF
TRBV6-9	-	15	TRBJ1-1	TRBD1	TGTGCCAGCAGTCCCAGGACAGGGGAGAACACTGAAGCTTTCTTT	CASSPRTGENTEAFF
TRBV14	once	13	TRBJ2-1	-	TGTGCCAGCAGCCAAGAGCAGGTCAATGAGCAGTTCTTC	CASSQEQVNEQFF
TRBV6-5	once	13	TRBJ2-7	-	TGTGCCAGCAGTCCGGAGGGGTCCCTCGGACAGTACTTC	CASSPEGSLGQYF
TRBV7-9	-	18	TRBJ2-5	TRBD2	TGTGCCAGCAGCTTAGCTCAGACTAGCGGGGGGTCCCAAGAGACCCAGTACTTC	CASSLAQTSGGSQETQYF
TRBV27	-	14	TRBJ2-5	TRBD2	TGTGCCAGCAGTCCGACTAGCGGGGGGGCACTTACTTACTTC	CASSPTSGGALTYF
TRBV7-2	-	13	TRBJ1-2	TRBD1	TGTGCCAGCAGCCCGGACAGGAGCTATGGCTACACCTTC	CASSPDRSYGYTF
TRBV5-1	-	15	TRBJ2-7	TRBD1	TGCGCCAGCAGCAATTCCGGGACAGGATCCTACGAGCAGTACTTC	CASSNSGTGSYEQYF
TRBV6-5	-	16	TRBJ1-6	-	TGTGCCAGCAGTTACCTCGGTCAGGGGTACGGTTCACCCCTCCACTTT	CASSYLGQGYGSPLHF
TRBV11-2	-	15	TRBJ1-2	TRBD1	TGTGCCAGCAGCTCGGGACAGTGGCTAAGGAATGGCTACACCTTC	CASSSGQWLRNGYTF
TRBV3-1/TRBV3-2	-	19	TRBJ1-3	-	TGTGCCAGCAGCCAAGAGAGTCGTGCCCGGTCCGGCTCTGGAAACACCATATATTTT	CASSQESRARSGSGNTIYF
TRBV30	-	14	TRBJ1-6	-	TGTGCCTGGAGAAGCAACTTCATTAATTCACCCCTCCACTTT	CAWRSNFINSPLHF
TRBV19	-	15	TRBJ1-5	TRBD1	TGTGCCAGTAGTACCGGGACAGGGGGCAATCAGCCCCAGCATTTT	CASSTGTGGNQPQHF
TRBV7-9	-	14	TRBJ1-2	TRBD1	TGTGCCAGCAGCTTTGACAGGGCCTACTATGGCTACACCTTC	CASSFDRAYYGYTF
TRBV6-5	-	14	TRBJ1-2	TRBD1	TGTGCCAGCAGTTATTCCGACAGGGACTATGGCTACACCTTC	CASSYSDRDYGYTF
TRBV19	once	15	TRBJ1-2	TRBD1	TGTGCCAGTAGTGGCCGCCGGGACAGGGAATATGGCTACACCTTC	CASSGRRDREYGYTF
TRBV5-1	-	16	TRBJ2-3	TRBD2	TGCGCCAGCAGCTTCCGGACCCGGGGGGTGAGGGATACGCAGTATTTT	CASSFRTRGVRDTQYF
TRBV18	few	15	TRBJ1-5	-	TGTGCCAGCTCACCCCTCCCAGGATCTGACCAGCCCCAGCATTTT	CASSPLPGSDQPQHF
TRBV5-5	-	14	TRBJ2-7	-	TGTGCCAGCAGCTTGGTAAGGGGCCGGGACGAGCAGTACTTC	CASSLVRGRDEQYF
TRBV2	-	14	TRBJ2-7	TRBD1	TGTGCCAGCATCCCGACAGGGGCTGTGTATGAGCAGTACTTC	CASIPTGAVYEQYF
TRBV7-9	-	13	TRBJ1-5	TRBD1	TGTGCCAGCAGCAGACAGGGGGATCAGCCCCAGCATTTT	CASSRQGDQPQHF
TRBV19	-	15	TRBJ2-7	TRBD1	TGTGCCAGTACACAGGGGACAGGGGCATCCTACGAGCAGTACTTC	CASTQGTGASYEQYF
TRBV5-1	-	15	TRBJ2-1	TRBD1	TGCGCCAGCAGCACCGGACAGGGGCCCCACAATGAGCAGTTCTTC	CASSTGQGPHNEQFF
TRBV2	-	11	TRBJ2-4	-	TGTGCCAGCGGCGACAGAAACATTCAGTACTTC	CASGDRNIQYF
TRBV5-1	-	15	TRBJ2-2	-	TGCGCCAGCAGCTTGGCCCCTGACGGGGCCGGGGAGCTGTTTTTT	CASSLAPDGAGELFF
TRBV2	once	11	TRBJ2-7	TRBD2	TGTGCCAGCGGGAGGGACTACGAGCAGTACTTC	CASGRDYEQYF
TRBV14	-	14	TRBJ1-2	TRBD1	TGTGCCAGCACCCCGACAGGGTCCAACTATGGCTACACCTTC	CASTPTGSNYGYTF
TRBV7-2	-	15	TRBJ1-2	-	TGTGCCAGCAGCTCCTCGCTCAGGGGTTGGGCTGGCTACACCTTC	CASSSSLRGWAGYTF
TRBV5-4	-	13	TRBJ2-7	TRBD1	TGTGCCAGCAGGAGGGACAGTTCCTACGAGCAGTACTTC	CASRRDSSYEQYF
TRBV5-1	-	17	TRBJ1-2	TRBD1	TGCGCCAGCAGCTTGGACAGGGGTAATAGGGCTAACTATGGCTACACCTTC	CASSLDRGNRANYGYTF
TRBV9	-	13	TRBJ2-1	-	TGTGCCAGCAGCGTATCCAGGGGAACGGAGCAGTTCTTC	CASSVSRGTEQFF
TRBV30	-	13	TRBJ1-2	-	TGTGCCTGGAGTGCGACAGGTACCTATGGCTACACCTTC	CAWSATGTYGYTF
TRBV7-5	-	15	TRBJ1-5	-	TGTGCCAGAAACAGGACAGGACAGACCGGACAGCCCCAGCATTTT	CARNRTGQTGQPQHF
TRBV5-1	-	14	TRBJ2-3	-	TGCGCCAGCAGCTTGGAACAGGGCACAGATACGCAGTATTTT	CASSLEQGTDTQYF
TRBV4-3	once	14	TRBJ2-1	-	TGCGCCAGCAGCCAAGACAGGGGTTACAATGAGCAGTTCTTC	CASSQDRGYNEQFF
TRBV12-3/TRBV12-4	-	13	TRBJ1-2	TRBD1	TGTGCCAGCAGTGTACAGGGGTCCTATGGCTACACCTTC	CASSVQGSYGYTF
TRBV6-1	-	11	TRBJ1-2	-	TGTGCCAGCAGTGAAGCCCGGGGGTACACCTTC	CASSEARGYTF
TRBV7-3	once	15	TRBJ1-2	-	TGTGCCAGCAGCCTCCACAGGACGTCTAACTATGGCTACACCTTC	CASSLHRTSNYGYTF